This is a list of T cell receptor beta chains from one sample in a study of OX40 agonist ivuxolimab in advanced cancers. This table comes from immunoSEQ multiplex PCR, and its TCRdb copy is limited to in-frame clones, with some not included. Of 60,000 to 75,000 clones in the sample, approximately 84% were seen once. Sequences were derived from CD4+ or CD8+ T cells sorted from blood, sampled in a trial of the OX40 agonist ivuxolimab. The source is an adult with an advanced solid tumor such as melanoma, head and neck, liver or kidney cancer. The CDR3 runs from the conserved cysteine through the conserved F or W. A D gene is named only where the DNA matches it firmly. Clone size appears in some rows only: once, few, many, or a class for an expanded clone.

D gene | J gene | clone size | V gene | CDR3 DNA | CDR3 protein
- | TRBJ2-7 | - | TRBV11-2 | TGTGCCAGCAGCTTGGACAGAGGCTGGGGCGAGCAGTACTTC | CASSLDRGWGEQYF
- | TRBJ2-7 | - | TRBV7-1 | TGTGCCAGCAGCATGGACTCCTACGAGCAGTACTTC | CASSMDSYEQYF
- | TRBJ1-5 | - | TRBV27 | TGTGCCAGCAGTCGCTGGGGGGGGGACCAGCATCAGCCCCAGCATTTT | CASSRWGGDQHQPQHF
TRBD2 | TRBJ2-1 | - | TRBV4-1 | TGCGCCAGCAGTCAGACTAGCGGGGGGTACAATGAGCAGTTCTTC | CASSQTSGGYNEQFF
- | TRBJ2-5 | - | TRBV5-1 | TGCGCCAGCAGCGCGCTCCAAGAGACCCAGTACTTC | CASSALQETQYF
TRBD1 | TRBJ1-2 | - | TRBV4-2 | TGTGCCAGCAGCCCGTCGGACAGGATGGCCTATGGCTACACCTTC | CASSPSDRMAYGYTF
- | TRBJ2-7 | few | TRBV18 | TGTGCCAGCTCACCCCACTACGAGCAGTACTTC | CASSPHYEQYF
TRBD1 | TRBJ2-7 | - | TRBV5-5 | TGTGCCAGCAGCCCCGGGTCGAGGGGGCTCTACGAGCAGTACTTC | CASSPGSRGLYEQYF
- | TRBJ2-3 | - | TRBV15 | TGTGCCACCAGCAGAGATCAAGAGGATACGCAGTATTTT | CATSRDQEDTQYF
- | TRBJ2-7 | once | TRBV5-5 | TGTGCCAGCAGCTTGGTACAGGGAACTATATACGAGCAGTACTTC | CASSLVQGTIYEQYF
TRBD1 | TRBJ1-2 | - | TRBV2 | TGTGCCAGCAGGGGACAGTCTCGGGGGTCGGGTGGCTACACCTTC | CASRGQSRGSGGYTF
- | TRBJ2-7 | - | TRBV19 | TGTGCCAGTAGTATGACAGTGACTTCCTACGAGCAGTACTTC | CASSMTVTSYEQYF
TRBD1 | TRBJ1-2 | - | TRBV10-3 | TGTGCCATCAGTGAACCCGGGACAGGGGACTACACCTTC | CAISEPGTGDYTF
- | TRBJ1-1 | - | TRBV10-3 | TGTGCCATCAGCCAAGACCCGTTCGGGACTGAAGCTTTCTTT | CAISQDPFGTEAFF
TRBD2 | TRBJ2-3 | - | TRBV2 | TGTGCCAGCGAGGGGGGACTAGCGGGAGATACGCAGTATTTT | CASEGGLAGDTQYF
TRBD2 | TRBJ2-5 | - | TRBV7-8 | TGTGCCAGCAGCTGGCGGGAGACGGAAGAGACCCAGTACTTC | CASSWRETEETQYF
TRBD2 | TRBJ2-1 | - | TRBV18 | TGTGCCAGCTCACCGGGTAGCGGGAGAGGTGAGCAGTTCTTC | CASSPGSGRGEQFF
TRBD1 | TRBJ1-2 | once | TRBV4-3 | TGCGCCAGCAGCTCAACCCAAGGGAGGACAGGGCTGAATGGCTACACCTTC | CASSSTQGRTGLNGYTF
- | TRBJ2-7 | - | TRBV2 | TGTGCCAGCAGTGAAGCACACACCCCCTACGAGCAGTACTTC | CASSEAHTPYEQYF
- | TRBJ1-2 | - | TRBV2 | TGTGCCAGCAGAGAGAACACCGGAGCTGCCTATGGCTACACCTTC | CASRENTGAAYGYTF
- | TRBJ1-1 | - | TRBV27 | TGTGCCAGCAGTTTAACCCTTCGATCGGGGGAGGGCACTGAAGCTTTCTTT | CASSLTLRSGEGTEAFF
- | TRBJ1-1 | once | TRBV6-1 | TGTGCCAGCAGTGAAAAAGGGACGGGTGAAGCTTTCTTT | CASSEKGTGEAFF
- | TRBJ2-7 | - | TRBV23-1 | TGCGCCAGCAGTCAATTGGTGGGCACCGGGCGCCGAACCTCAGCGTGGAATTACGAGCAGTACTTC | CASSQLVGTGRRTSAWNYEQYF
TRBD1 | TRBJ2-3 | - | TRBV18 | TGTGCCAGCTCACCAGACAGGGTGGTTGATACGCAGTATTTT | CASSPDRVVDTQYF
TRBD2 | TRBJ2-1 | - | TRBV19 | TGTGCCAGTAGTATAAGGCGGGGGGTTTACAATGAGCAGTTCTTC | CASSIRRGVYNEQFF
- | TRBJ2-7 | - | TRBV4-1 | TGCGCCAGCAGCCAGAGAGACGGAGGGTCCTACGAGCAGTACTTC | CASSQRDGGSYEQYF
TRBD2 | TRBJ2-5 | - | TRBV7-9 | TGTGCCAGCAGCTTAGGGGACTACAAACCCTCAGGGACCCAGTACTTC | CASSLGDYKPSGTQYF
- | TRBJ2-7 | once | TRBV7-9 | TGTGCCAGCAGCCCCGGCCCCAACTACGAGCAGTACTTC | CASSPGPNYEQYF
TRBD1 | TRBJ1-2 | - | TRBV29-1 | TGCAGCGTGGCCTTGGGACAGGGCGACTATGGCTACACCTTC | CSVALGQGDYGYTF
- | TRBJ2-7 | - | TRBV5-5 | TGTGCCAGCAGTCGGCCCGACTCCTACGAGCAGTACTTC | CASSRPDSYEQYF
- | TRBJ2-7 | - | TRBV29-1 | TGCAGCGTTGAAGATCGGGCAGCGGAATCCTACGAGCAGTACTTC | CSVEDRAAESYEQYF
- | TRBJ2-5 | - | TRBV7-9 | TGTGCCAGCAGCCTCGGGACCACCAAAGTCAAAGAGACCCAGTACTTC | CASSLGTTKVKETQYF
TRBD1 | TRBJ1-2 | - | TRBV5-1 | TGCGCCAGCAGCTCCGGACAGGGTAACCTCTATGGCTACACCTTC | CASSSGQGNLYGYTF
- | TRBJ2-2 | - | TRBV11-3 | TGTGCCAGCAGCCCACCGGGCCGGGGCGGGGAGCTGTTTTTT | CASSPPGRGGELFF
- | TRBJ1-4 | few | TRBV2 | TGTGCCAGCAAGCCCGCACTGGGGGAAAAACTGTTTTTT | CASKPALGEKLFF
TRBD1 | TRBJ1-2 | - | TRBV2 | TGTGCCAGCAGCCAGGGACAGGCCGGAGGCTACACCTTC | CASSQGQAGGYTF
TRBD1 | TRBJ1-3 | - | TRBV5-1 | TGCGCCAGCAGACAAGACAGGGGGCTTGGAAACACCATATATTTT | CASRQDRGLGNTIYF
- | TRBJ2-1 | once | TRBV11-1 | TGTGCCAGCAGCCGGCGAGGACCCCAAGGGAATGAGCAGTTCTTC | CASSRRGPQGNEQFF
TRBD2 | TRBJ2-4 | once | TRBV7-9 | TGTGCCAGCAGCTTAGAGCCTAGCGGTACGCTTCAGTACTTC | CASSLEPSGTLQYF
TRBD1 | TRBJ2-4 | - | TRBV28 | TGTGCCAGCAGTTCCCCGGCCGGGACAGGGTTGAACATTCAGTACTTC | CASSSPAGTGLNIQYF
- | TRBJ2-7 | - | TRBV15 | TGTGCCACCAGCAGAGAAAACTTATACGAGCAGTACTTC | CATSRENLYEQYF
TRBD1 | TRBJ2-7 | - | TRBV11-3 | TGTGCCAGCAGCTGGTACAGGGGATCCTACGAGCAGTACTTC | CASSWYRGSYEQYF
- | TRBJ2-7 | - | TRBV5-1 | TGCGCCAGCAGCTTGGTCCCAGGGGACTACGAGCAGTACTTC | CASSLVPGDYEQYF
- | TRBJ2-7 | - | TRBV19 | TGTGCCAGTAGTATAGCCAGTGGAGGGGGATACTACGAGCAGTACTTC | CASSIASGGGYYEQYF
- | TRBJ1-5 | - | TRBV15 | TGTGCCACCAGCAATACGGGAAATTATCAGCCCCAGCATTTT | CATSNTGNYQPQHF
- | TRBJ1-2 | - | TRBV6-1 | TGTGCCAGCAGTGTCACGGGTGCGGGGGGTAACTATGGCTACACCTTC | CASSVTGAGGNYGYTF
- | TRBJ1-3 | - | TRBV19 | TGTGCCAGTAGTATTGGCGACAGCTACTACTCTGGAAACACCATATATTTT | CASSIGDSYYSGNTIYF
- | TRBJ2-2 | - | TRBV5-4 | TGTGCCAGCAGCCAACGACAGGCGAACACCGGGGAGCTGTTTTTT | CASSQRQANTGELFF
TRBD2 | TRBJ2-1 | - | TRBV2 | TGTGCCAGCAGATCGTGGACTAGCGGACAATCCAGGCAGTTCTTC | CASRSWTSGQSRQFF
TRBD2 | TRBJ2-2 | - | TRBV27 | TGTGCCAGCAGTTCCGGACTAGCGGGGGGGCGAATAGGGGAGCTGTTTTTT | CASSSGLAGGRIGELFF
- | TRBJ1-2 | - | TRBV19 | TGTGCCAGTAGCGGGGCGCGTGGCTACACCTTC | CASSGARGYTF
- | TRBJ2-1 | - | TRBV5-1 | TGCGCCAGCAGCCAAGGACGTGGCGAAGGCAATGAGCAGTTCTTC | CASSQGRGEGNEQFF
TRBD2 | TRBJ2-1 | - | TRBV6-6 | TGTGCCAGCAGTTACTCGGGGACTAGCGGGAGCTATGAGCAGTTCTTC | CASSYSGTSGSYEQFF
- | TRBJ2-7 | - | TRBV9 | TGTGCCAGCAGCGTAGCGGGGGCCCCAGGCTACGAGCAGTACTTC | CASSVAGAPGYEQYF
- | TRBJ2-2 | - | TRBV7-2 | TGTGCCAGCAGCTCAGGACCGAACACCGGGGAGCTGTTTTTT | CASSSGPNTGELFF
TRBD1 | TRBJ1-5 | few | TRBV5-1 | TGCGCCAGCAGCTTTGAATCAGCAGGACAGGACCTCCATTTT | CASSFESAGQDLHF
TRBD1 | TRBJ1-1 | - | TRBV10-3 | TGTGCCATCAGTCTGGACAGGGCTGAAGCTTTCTTT | CAISLDRAEAFF